This passage covers 8 T cell receptor beta chains from one sample sequenced in a study of early stage breast cancer tumors. The data were produced by immunoSEQ multiplex PCR, yet TCRdb's version contains in-frame clones alone and is incomplete. The data show 5,900 or so clones, roughly two thirds seen once. Sample: breast tumor tissue. All receptors derive from a person in their sixties with breast cancer.

The J gene is TRBJ2-1, the V gene TRBV20-1; no reliable D call. Trimming took off 6 bases at V and 8 bases at J, with 11 bases between the two ends. This CDR3 is 11 amino acids long. From germline, CDR1 is DFQATT and CDR2 SNEGSKA (reference sequence). The CDR3 coding sequence is TGCAGTGCATCGATCGGCTATGAGCAGTTCTTC. Protein product: CSASIGYEQFF.

This chain links TRBV5-1 with TRBJ2-1, with 9 bases that match TRBD2. Germline CDR1 reads SGHRS; CDR2 reads YFSETQ. V gave up 2 bases and J gave up 7 bases; unmatched junction bases: 7. The CDR3 is 15 amino acids. CDR3 amino acids: CASSLFSGGGNEQFF. As DNA, the CDR3 is TGCGCCAGCAGCTTATTTAGCGGGGGAGGGAATGAGCAGTTCTTC.

This clone turned up a few times. This chain links TRBV29-1 with TRBJ1-2; tentatively, D is TRBD1 (6 bases). The CDR3 consists of 12 residues. The V gene's germline CDR1 is SQVTM and CDR2 ANQGSEA. Trimming pared 4 bases from V and 4 bases from J, leaving 10 bases between. The CDR3 nucleotides read TGCAGCGTTGGGGACATGACCTATGGCTACACCTTC. It codes for CSVGDMTYGYTF.

As DNA, the CDR3 is TGTGCCAGCAGCTTAGGACAGGGTTCCACTGAAGCTTTCTTT. Amino acid sequence: CASSLGQGSTEAFF. The chain has TRBV11-2 and TRBJ1-1, with 7 bases lining up with TRBD1. The CDR3 consists of 14 residues. The V gene's germline CDR1 is SGHAT and CDR2 FQNNGV. Trimming cost V 1 base and J 4 bases; bases outside gene matches: 3.

This clone was observed a handful of times. V usage is TRBV4-1 and J usage is TRBJ1-2; 8 bases map to TRBD1. Germline lookup yields CDR1 MGHRA and CDR2 YSYEKL. J gave up 7 bases and V 0 bases, and 10 bases lay outside the gene matches. The CDR3 sequence is 16 residues long. CDR3 nucleotides: TGCGCCAGCAGCCAAGATAAGGGCAGGGGGCAGGTTGGCTACACCTTC. The encoded protein is CASSQDKGRGQVGYTF.

This sequence joins TRBV19 and TRBJ1-2; D perhaps matches TRBD1 (5 bases). CDR1 and CDR2 from the germline V gene are LNHDA and SQIVND (reference sequence). CDR3 length equals 14 residues. Trimming left V 5 bases short and J 4 bases short, with 14 bases between. The CDR3 DNA follows: TGTGCCAGTAGTTCGGGACTTCCCACCTATGGCTACACCTTC. Translation: CASSSGLPTYGYTF. The full variable domain, completed using reference TRBV19 and TRBJ1-2, is DGGITQSPKYLFRKEGQNVTLSCEQNLNHDAMYWYRQDPGQGLRLIYYSQIVNDFQKGDIAEGYSVSREKKESFPLTVTSAQKNPTAFYLCASSSGLPTYGYTFGSGTRLTVV.

This clone was picked up a small number of times. For the CDR3, the DNA is TGTGCCAGCAGCCCAGGTCCGCAGGGCCTCTACGAGCAGTACTTC. Protein product: CASSPGPQGLYEQYF. The chain joins TRBV11-3 to TRBJ2-7; possibly TRBD1 for D (5 bases). Trimming removed 5 bases at V and 3 bases at J, with 17 bases between. The CDR3 runs 15 residues. In germline, CDR1 is SGHNT, CDR2 YENEEA.

This clone was detected only a few times. This chain connects TRBV7-6 to TRBJ2-3; 8 bases are a match to TRBD2. Trimming took 5 bases from V and 2 from J; bases not matched to a gene: 9. The length of the CDR3 is 16 residues. CDR1 and CDR2 (germline): SGHVS, FNYEAQ. The CDR3 spells CASSRGLAGPTDTQYF. CDR3 coding DNA: TGTGCCAGCAGCCGCGGGTTAGCGGGACCCACAGATACGCAGTATTTT. The full variable domain, completed using reference TRBV7-6 and TRBJ2-3, is GAGVSQSPRYKVTKRGQDVALRCDPISGHVSLYWYRQALGQGPEFLTYFNYEAQQDKSGLPNDRFSAERPEGSISTLTIQRTEQRDSAMYRCASSRGLAGPTDTQYFGPGTRLTVL.